Reported below is one T cell receptor beta chain. Seattle patient enrollment occurred during active infection, with longitudinal follow-up thereafter. The record originates from a study of blood T cell repertoires in COVID-19. As for the study in general: Sample material is recorded as cDNA or gDNA derived from T cells, B-cell-depleted T cells, or PBMCs.

CDR3 length: 14 residues. V was clipped by 5 bases and J by 0 bases, with 11 bases between them. Germline V gene lookup returns CDR1 SGDLS and CDR2 YYNGEE. Assay: immunoSEQ multiplex PCR; the TCRdb copy retains only in-frame clones and omits some. Found here are roughly 110,000 clones, 60% to 85% of them singletons; the top ten hold approximately 6.2%. The receptor was isolated from a man aged 80 or over with COVID-19, enrolled during active disease. The sequenced sample was peripheral blood. V and J are TRBV9 and TRBJ1-1, with D unclear. The CDR3 region is CASRREGMNTEAFF. CDR3 DNA: TGTGCCAGCAGGAGAGAGGGCATGAACACTGAAGCTTTCTTT.